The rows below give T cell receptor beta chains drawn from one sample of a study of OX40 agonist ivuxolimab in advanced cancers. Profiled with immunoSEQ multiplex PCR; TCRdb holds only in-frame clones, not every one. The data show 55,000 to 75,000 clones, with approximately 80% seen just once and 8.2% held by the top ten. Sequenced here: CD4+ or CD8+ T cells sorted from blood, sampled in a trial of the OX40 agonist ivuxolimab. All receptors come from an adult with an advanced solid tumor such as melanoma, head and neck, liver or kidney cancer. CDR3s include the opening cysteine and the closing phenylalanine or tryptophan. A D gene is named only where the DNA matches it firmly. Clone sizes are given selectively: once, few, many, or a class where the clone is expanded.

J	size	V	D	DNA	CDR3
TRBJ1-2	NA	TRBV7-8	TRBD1	TGTGCCAGCAGCGACACAGGGGCAAACCACTATGGCTACACCTTC	CASSDTGANHYGYTF
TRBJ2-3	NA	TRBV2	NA	TGTGCCAGCAGTACGACTAGGTCAGATACGCAGTATTTT	CASSTTRSDTQYF
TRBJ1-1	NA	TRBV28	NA	TGTGCCAGCAGTTTGCGCCCAAGAGGGCGCCGGAACACTGAAGCTTTCTTT	CASSLRPRGRRNTEAFF
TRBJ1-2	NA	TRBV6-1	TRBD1	TGTGCCAGCAGTGATCTGCAGGGGGCCTATGGCTACACCTTC	CASSDLQGAYGYTF
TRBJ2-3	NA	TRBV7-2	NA	TGTGCCAGCAGCCGTGGGGGCACAGATACGCAGTATTTT	CASSRGGTDTQYF
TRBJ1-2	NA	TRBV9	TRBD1	TGTGCCAGCAGCGGACAGGGGTATGGCTACACCTTC	CASSGQGYGYTF
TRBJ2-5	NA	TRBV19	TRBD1	TGTGCCAGTAGTCCACTTGGAACAGGGGGCGTGGAGACCCAGTACTTC	CASSPLGTGGVETQYF
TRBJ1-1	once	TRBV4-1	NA	TGCGCCAGCAGCCAAGATCGCGGAGGGTCGAGGACTGAAGCTTTCTTT	CASSQDRGGSRTEAFF
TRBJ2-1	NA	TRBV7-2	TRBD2	TGTGCCAGCAGCTTCAGAGCGGGAACCTACAATGAGCAGTTCTTC	CASSFRAGTYNEQFF
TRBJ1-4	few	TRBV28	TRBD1	TGTGCCACCCGGACAGGGTTCAGCGCAACTAATGAAAAACTGTTTTTT	CATRTGFSATNEKLFF
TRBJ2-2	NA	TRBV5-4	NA	TGTGCCAGCAGCCTAGACGACAAGAGGGCCGGGGAGCTGTTTTTT	CASSLDDKRAGELFF
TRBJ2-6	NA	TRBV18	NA	TGTGCCAGCTCTCCGGGAGTCGACTCTGGGGCCAACGTCCTGACTTTC	CASSPGVDSGANVLTF
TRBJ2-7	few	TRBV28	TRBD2	TGTGCCACTGGACTAGCGGGAGGTCTGGGGGAGCAGTACTTC	CATGLAGGLGEQYF
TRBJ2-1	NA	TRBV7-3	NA	TGTGCCAGCAGCTTAGGACCGGCCAATGATGAGCAGTTCTTC	CASSLGPANDEQFF
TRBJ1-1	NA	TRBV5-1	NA	TGCGCCAGCAGCTTTATGAGGGGCGGGGAAGCTTTCTTT	CASSFMRGGEAFF
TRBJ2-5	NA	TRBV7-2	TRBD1	TGTGCCAGCAGGACAGGGGGCGCGAGTGAGACCCAGTACTTC	CASRTGGASETQYF
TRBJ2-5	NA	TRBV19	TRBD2	TGTGCCAGTAGTACGACTAGCGGGGGGGCACTTGGGGAGACCCAGTACTTC	CASSTTSGGALGETQYF
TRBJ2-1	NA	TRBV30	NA	TGTGCCTGGTCGGGACCCTCGCAGTTCTTC	CAWSGPSQFF
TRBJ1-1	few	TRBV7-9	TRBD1	TGTGCCAGCAACCGACAGGGTTCGAACACTGAAGCTTTCTTT	CASNRQGSNTEAFF
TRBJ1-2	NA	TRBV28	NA	TGTGCCAGCAGTCCCCCGGGGGGCTGGGGCTACACCTTC	CASSPPGGWGYTF
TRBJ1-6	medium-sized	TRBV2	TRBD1	TGTGCCAGCAGTCCCTCGAACCCCGGGACAGGGGATTCACCCCTCCACTTT	CASSPSNPGTGDSPLHF
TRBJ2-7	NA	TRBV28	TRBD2	TGTGCCAGCACCTCACAGAATGCCGAGACTAGCGGGAGAGGCGAGCAGTACTTC	CASTSQNAETSGRGEQYF
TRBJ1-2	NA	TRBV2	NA	TGTGCCAGCAGTGAAACCCCGGGTTTAGGGGGCTACACCTTC	CASSETPGLGGYTF
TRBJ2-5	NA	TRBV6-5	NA	TGTGCCAGCAGACAGGGAACTACGGGGGAGCAGTACTTC	CASRQGTTGEQYF
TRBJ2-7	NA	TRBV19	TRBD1	TGTGCCAGTCACAGGGGGCAAAACGAGCAGTACTTC	CASHRGQNEQYF
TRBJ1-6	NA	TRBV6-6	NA	TGTGCCAGCAGTTACCAACGGGGAGGAAATAATTCACCCCTCCACTTT	CASSYQRGGNNSPLHF
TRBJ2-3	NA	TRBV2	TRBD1	TGTGCCAGCAGCCAGGGACAGTTTACAGATACGCAGTATTTT	CASSQGQFTDTQYF
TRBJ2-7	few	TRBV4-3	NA	TGCGCCAGCAGCCAAGAGAGGGGGGCGTCCTACGAGCAGTACTTC	CASSQERGASYEQYF
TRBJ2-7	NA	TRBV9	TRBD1	TGTGCCAGCAGCGTATATCGGGACAGGGCCGACGAGCAGTACTTC	CASSVYRDRADEQYF
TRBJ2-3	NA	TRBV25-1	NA	TGTGCCAGCAGGGGCCAGACTTCCAGGGGAGATACGCAGTATTTT	CASRGQTSRGDTQYF
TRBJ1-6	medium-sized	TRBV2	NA	TGTGCCAGCAGTGTTCAGGGGATGGGTTCACCCCTCCACTTT	CASSVQGMGSPLHF
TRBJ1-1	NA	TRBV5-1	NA	TGCGCCAGCACCGATGAGTCGGGGAGCACTGAAGCTTTCTTT	CASTDESGSTEAFF
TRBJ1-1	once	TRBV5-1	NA	TGCGCCAGCAGCGGGGAGGTGGGTACTGAAGCTTTCTTT	CASSGEVGTEAFF
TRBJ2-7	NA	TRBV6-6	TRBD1	TGTGCCAGCAGTTACTTCGGACAGGGGACCGAGCAGTACTTC	CASSYFGQGTEQYF
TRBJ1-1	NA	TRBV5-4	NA	TGTGCCAGCAGCTTGGGTTCAGGGCAGGGGACTGAAGCTTTCTTT	CASSLGSGQGTEAFF
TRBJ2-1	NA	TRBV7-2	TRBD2	TGTGCCAGCAGCTTAGAGGGGGCTAGCGGGGCTAATGAGCAGTTCTTC	CASSLEGASGANEQFF
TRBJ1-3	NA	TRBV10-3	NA	TGTGCCATCAGTGATGCGTCCCGGACAGTCTCTGGAAACACCATATATTTT	CAISDASRTVSGNTIYF
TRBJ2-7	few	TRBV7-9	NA	TGTGCCAGCAGCTTAGCAGGAACCTCCTACGAGCAGTACTTC	CASSLAGTSYEQYF
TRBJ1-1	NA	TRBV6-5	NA	TGTGCCAGCAGTTACCAATTTAACACTGAAGCTTTCTTT	CASSYQFNTEAFF
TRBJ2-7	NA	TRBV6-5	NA	TGTGCCAGCAGTCCTAGGTCGGTAGTAGGATACGAGCAGTACTTC	CASSPRSVVGYEQYF
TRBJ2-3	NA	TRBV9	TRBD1	TGTGCCAGCAGCGCAAAGAGGACAGGGGGAGATACGCAGTATTTT	CASSAKRTGGDTQYF
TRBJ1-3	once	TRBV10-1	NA	TGCGCCAGCAGAGACGGAATCTCTGGAAACACCATATATTTT	CASRDGISGNTIYF
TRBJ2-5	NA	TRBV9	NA	TGTGCCAGCAGCGTAGGAGAGTGGAGTTATCAAGAGACCCAGTACTTC	CASSVGEWSYQETQYF
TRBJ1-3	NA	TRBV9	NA	TGTGCCAGCAGCGTAGAACCAGGATCTGGAAACACCATATATTTT	CASSVEPGSGNTIYF
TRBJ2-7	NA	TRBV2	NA	TGTGCCAGCAGTGAAACAAGGGAGTCTCAGTACTTC	CASSETRESQYF
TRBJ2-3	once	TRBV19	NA	TGTGCCAGTAGTGTCCACAGCACAGATACGCAGTATTTT	CASSVHSTDTQYF